This T cell receptor (beta chain) was documented in a study of shared clonotypes between healthy human individuals. Study as a whole: The plates for each donor numbered three CD4 naive, three CD4 memory, two CD8 naive and one CD8 memory. Study results and limitations: It was the non-shared clonotypes that had lower generation probabilities than clonotypes shared by all four donors. As a rule, naive subsets had a larger estimated richness than memory subsets.

Points on this clone: Its antigen is still unknown.

The CD4+ fraction was divided into a CD45RA+ naive subset and a CD45RA-negative memory subset. Trimming removed 6 bases from V and 7 bases from J, with 25 bases in between. The CDR3 runs 16 residues. Germline V gives CDR1 SQVTM, CDR2 ANQGSEA. Clones were read by immunoSEQ multiplex PCR, and TCRdb kept only the in-frame ones, dropping some. The table includes a few hundred thousand clones, around 79% detected once. The source of this sequence is a man aged 25-40 years in good health. J is TRBJ2-4 and V is TRBV29-1; perhaps TRBD1 as D (5 bases). Sequenced: memory CD4+ T cells sorted from blood. Subset noted: CD45RA-negative fraction. The CDR3 sequence: CSVRVQGFSKRNIQYF. CDR3 nucleotides: TGCAGCGTCCGCGTCCAGGGATTCAGTAAGAGGAACATTCAGTACTTC.